These T cell receptor beta chains were read from a single sample in a study of CD8 T cells in ankylosing spondylitis. TCRdb independently ran MiXCR on the 5' RACE reads; one entry per CDR3 protein. The table shows hundreds of thousands of distinct CDR3 sequences, with about a quarter occurring only once. The sample consisted of blood, either unsorted or a sorted T cell fraction (not recorded which). The receptors here all came from a male donor with ankylosing spondylitis or in good health (not recorded which). Both conserved end residues are trimmed from each CDR3.

len | j_gene | v_gene | CDR3aa
12 | TRBJ2-1 | TRBV20-1 | SASPSSGREGQF
12 | TRBJ1-1 | TRBV10-2 | ASSEQGFNTEAF
15 | TRBJ2-1 | TRBV7-3 | ASSPKRGISSYNEQF
12 | TRBJ1-5 | TRBV20-1 | SARGGSFNQPQH
15 | TRBJ1-2 | TRBV28 | ASRLRDRGSSNYGYT
12 | TRBJ2-1 | TRBV20-1 | SATPGPPGDEQF
12 | TRBJ2-4 | TRBV29-1 | SVSGGQGKNIQY
13 | TRBJ1-2 | TRBV11-2 | ASSPLGTLGYGYT
9 | TRBJ2-3 | TRBV6-5 | ASRNEDTQY
15 | TRBJ2-7 | TRBV18 | ASSLAGGGRSSYEQY
15 | TRBJ2-5 | TRBV29-1 | SVEDAGSSGRGETQY
13 | TRBJ1-3 | TRBV6-5 | ASSYNSGRGNTIY
11 | TRBJ2-7 | TRBV20-1 | SAGTSGTREQY
12 | TRBJ2-7 | TRBV20-1 | SAEGLAGGIEQY
12 | TRBJ2-7 | TRBV10-3 | AISESVRGYEQY
12 | TRBJ2-3 | TRBV7-9 | ASSLGLAGITQY
14 | TRBJ2-5 | TRBV7-2 | ASSPQLAGGQGTQY
14 | TRBJ2-1 | TRBV5-1 | ASSLVGLAANNEQF
13 | TRBJ2-3 | TRBV20-1 | SARPAGGITDTQY
11 | TRBJ1-6 | TRBV20-1 | SARGQNNSPLH
13 | TRBJ1-2 | TRBV4-1 | ASSQDRGKNYGYT
12 | TRBJ1-5 | TRBV7-9 | ASREGAGNQPQH
11 | TRBJ2-3 | TRBV29-1 | SVDRQGTDTQY
11 | TRBJ1-1 | TRBV4-3 | ASSQDGHTEAF
10 | TRBJ1-3 | TRBV12-3/TRBV12-4 | ATSGGFDTIY
17 | TRBJ2-4 | TRBV11-2 | ASSPRGGKGNMGKNIQY
13 | TRBJ2-1 | TRBV29-1 | SVKLRAGDLGEQF
15 | TRBJ2-1 | TRBV6-2/TRBV6-3 | ASSYVPGLAENNEQF
12 | TRBJ1-1 | TRBV5-1 | ASSWITDNTEAF